One and the same sample provided the 4 T cell receptor beta chains below, sequenced in a study of OX40 agonist ivuxolimab in advanced cancers. Receptor amplification or capture employed the immunoSEQ multiplex PCR assay. TCRdb's version of the immuneACCESS table is confined to in-frame rearrangements and falls short of the full clone set. An unresolved V gene accounts for under half of the shortfall where checked; the remainder is of unknown origin. Here the sample has fewer than 65,000 clones; around 92% occur a single time. Clones ranked in the top ten supply around 19% of the sample. Sequencing used CD4+ or CD8+ T cells sorted from blood, obtained in a trial of the OX40 agonist ivuxolimab. The receptors were sampled from an adult with an advanced solid tumor such as melanoma, head and neck, liver or kidney cancer.

The J gene is TRBJ1-1, the V gene TRBV7-6; the match to TRBD1 covers 8 bases. This CDR3 is built from 15 residues. J gave up 2 bases and V 2 bases, and 4 bases lay outside the gene matches. Germline-derived CDR1 and CDR2 are SGHVS and FNYEAQ. CDR3 region: CASSLTGGVNTEAFF. In DNA, the CDR3 is TGTGCCAGCAGCTTAACAGGGGGAGTCAACACTGAAGCTTTCTTT. The full variable domain, completed using reference TRBV7-6 and TRBJ1-1, is GAGVSQSPRYKVTKRGQDVALRCDPISGHVSLYWYRQALGQGPEFLTYFNYEAQQDKSGLPNDRFSAERPEGSISTLTIQRTEQRDSAMYRCASSLTGGVNTEAFFGQGTRLTVV.

The rearrangement uses TRBV5-8 and TRBJ1-1; D is undetermined. V was cut by 4 bases and J by 7 bases, with 11 bases left in between. This CDR3 has 12 residues. Germline-derived CDR1 and CDR2 are SGHTS and YDEGEE. DNA for the CDR3: TGTGCCAGCAGCCCCGGACGGATTGAAGCTTTCTTT. Translation gives CASSPGRIEAFF.

The chain recombines TRBV6-5 with TRBJ1-1, with 8 bases aligning to TRBD1. The germline CDR1 and CDR2 sequences are MNHEY and SVGAGI. CDR3 length: 11 residues. With V trimmed by 4 bases and J by 10 bases, 2 bases remained unmatched. CDR3 nucleotides: TGTGCCAGCAGTTCAGACAGGGGAGCTTTCTTT. It is translated as CASSSDRGAFF.

This chain connects TRBV9 to TRBJ2-3, with 8 bases matching TRBD2. V shed 0 bases, J shed 2 bases, and the junction held 2 bases outside the gene matches. CDR3 size: 15 residues. Germline-derived CDR1 and CDR2 are SGDLS and YYNGEE. CDR3: CASSVGAGATDTQYF. The DNA of the CDR3 is TGTGCCAGCAGCGTAGGAGCGGGAGCCACAGATACGCAGTATTTT.